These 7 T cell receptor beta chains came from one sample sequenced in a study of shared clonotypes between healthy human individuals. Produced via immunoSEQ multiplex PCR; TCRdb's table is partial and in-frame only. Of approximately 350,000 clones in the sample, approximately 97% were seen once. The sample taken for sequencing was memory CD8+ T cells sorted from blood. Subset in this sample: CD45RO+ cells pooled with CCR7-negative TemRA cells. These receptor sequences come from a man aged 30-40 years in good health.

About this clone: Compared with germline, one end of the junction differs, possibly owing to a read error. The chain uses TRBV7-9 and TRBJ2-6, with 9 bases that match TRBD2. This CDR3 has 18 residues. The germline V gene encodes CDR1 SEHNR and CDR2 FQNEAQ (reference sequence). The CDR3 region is CASSLVGREGSRANVLTF. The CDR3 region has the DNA TGTGCCAGCAGCTTGGTAGGGCGGGAGGGCTCTAGGGCCAACGTCCTGACTTTC.

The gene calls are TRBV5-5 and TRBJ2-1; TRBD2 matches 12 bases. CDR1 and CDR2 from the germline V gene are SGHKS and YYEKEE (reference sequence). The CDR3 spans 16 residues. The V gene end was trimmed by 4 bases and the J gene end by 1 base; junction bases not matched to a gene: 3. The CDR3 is CASSPTSGSSYNEQFF. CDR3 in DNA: TGTGCCAGCAGCCCGACTAGCGGGAGTTCCTACAATGAGCAGTTCTTC.

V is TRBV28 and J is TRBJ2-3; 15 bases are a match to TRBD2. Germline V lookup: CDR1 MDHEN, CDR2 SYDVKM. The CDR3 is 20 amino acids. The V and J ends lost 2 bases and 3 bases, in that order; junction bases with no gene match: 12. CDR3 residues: CASSLGIGTSGRYYTDTQYF. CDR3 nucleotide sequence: TGTGCCAGCAGTTTAGGTATCGGGACTAGCGGGAGGTACTATACAGATACGCAGTATTTT.

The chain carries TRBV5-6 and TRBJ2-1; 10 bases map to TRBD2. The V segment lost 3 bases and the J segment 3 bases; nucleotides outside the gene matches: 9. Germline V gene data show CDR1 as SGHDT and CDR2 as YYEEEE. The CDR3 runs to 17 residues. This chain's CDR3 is CASSSASGRSRYNEQFF. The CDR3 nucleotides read TGTGCCAGCAGCTCCGCTAGCGGGAGAAGTCGCTACAATGAGCAGTTCTTC. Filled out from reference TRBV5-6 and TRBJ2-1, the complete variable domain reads DAGVTQSPTHLIKTRGQQVTLRCSPKSGHDTVSWYQQALGQGPQFIFQYYEEEERQRGNFPDRFSGHQFPNYSSELNVNALLLGDSALYLCASSSASGRSRYNEQFFGPGTRLTVL.

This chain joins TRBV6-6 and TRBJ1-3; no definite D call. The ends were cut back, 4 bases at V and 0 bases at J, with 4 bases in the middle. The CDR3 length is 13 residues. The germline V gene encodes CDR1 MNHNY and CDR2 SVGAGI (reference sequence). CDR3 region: CASSFDSGNTIYF. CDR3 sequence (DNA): TGTGCCAGCAGTTTTGACTCTGGAAACACCATATATTTT.

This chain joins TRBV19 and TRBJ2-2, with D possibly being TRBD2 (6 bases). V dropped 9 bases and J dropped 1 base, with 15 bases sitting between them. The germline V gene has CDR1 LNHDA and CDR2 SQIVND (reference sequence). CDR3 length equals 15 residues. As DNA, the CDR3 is TGTGCCAGCCGGAAATGGGACTTGAACACCGGGGAGCTGTTTTTT. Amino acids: CASRKWDLNTGELFF.

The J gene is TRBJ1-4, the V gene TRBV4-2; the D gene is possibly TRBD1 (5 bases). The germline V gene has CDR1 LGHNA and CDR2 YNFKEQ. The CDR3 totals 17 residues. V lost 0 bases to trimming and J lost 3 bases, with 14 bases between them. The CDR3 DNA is TGTGCCAGCAGCCAAGAACTTCCAGGGTCCCCTAATGAAAAACTGTTTTTT. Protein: CASSQELPGSPNEKLFF.